The source of this TCR beta chain is a study of blood T cell repertoires in COVID-19. Study context: COVID-19 samples collected from the United States, Italy and Spain covered acute and convalescent phases. In each case, the material was cDNA or gDNA derived from T cells, B-cell-depleted T cells, or PBMCs.

Authors' processing steps: Amplification with reference gene primers provided the estimates of nucleated cell counts. Only in-frame clones appear in the TCRdb table, and some are missing; sequencing was by immunoSEQ multiplex PCR. That table is the source of V, J and clone size, and D and trimming were worked out from the DNA. Here the sample spans approximately 300,000 clones, around nine tenths being singletons. The CDR3 loop spans 20 amino acids. With V trimmed by 6 bases and J by 2 bases, 14 bases remained unmatched. Germline CDR1 and CDR2: LNHDA and SQIVND (reference sequence). Enrolled during active infection, Seattle patients were then followed longitudinally.

The chain is built from TRBV19 and TRBJ2-2, with 14 bases aligning to TRBD2. Sequencing was carried out using peripheral blood. The TCR sequence derives from a woman under 40 with COVID-19, enrolled during active disease. Written as DNA, the CDR3 is TGTGCCAGTAGAGCTACCCCCGGGACTAGCGGGAGACTAAACACCGGGGAGCTGTTTTTT. Its protein product is CASRATPGTSGRLNTGELFF.